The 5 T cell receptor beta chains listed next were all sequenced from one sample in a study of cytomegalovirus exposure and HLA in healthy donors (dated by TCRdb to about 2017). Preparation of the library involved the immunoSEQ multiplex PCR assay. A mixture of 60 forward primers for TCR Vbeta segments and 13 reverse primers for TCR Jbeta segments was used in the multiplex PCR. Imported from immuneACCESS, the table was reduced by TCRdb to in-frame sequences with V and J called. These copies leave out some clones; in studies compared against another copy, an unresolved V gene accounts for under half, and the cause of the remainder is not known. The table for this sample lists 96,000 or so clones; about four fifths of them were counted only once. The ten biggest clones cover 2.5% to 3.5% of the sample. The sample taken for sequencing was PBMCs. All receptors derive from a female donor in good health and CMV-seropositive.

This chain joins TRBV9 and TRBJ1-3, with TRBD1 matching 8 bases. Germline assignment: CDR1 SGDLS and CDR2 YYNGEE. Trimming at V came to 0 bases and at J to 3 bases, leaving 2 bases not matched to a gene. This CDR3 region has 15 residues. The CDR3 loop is CASSVATGVGNTIYF. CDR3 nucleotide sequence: TGTGCCAGCAGCGTAGCGACAGGGGTTGGAAACACCATATATTTT. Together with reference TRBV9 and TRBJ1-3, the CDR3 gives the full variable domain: DSGVTQTPKHLITATGQRVTLRCSPRSGDLSVYWYQQSLDQGLQFLIQYYNGEERAKGNILERFSAQQFPDLHSELNLSSLELGDSALYFCASSVATGVGNTIYFGEGSWLTVV.

The CDR3 DNA reads as TGTGCCAGCAGCTGGGGGACAGGGGGCAATGAGCAGTTCTTC. Translating gives CASSWGTGGNEQFF. The rearrangement joins TRBV5-8 to TRBJ2-1; 11 positions match TRBD1. The CDR3 length is 14 residues. Trimming took 3 bases from V and 6 from J; bases not matched to a gene: 2. Germline CDR1 reads SGHTS; CDR2 reads YDEGEE.

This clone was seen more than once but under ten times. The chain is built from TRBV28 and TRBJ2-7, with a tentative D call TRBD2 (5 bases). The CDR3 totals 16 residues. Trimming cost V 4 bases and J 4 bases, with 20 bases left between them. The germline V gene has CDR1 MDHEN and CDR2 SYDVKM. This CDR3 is CASSSPRSLTGYEQYF. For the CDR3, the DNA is TGTGCCAGCAGTTCCCCCCGAAGTCTAACGGGGTACGAGCAGTACTTC.

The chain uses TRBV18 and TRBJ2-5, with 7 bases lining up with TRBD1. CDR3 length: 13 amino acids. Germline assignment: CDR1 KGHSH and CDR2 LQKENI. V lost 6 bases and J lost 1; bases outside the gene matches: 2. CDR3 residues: CASSGDSQETQYF. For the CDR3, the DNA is TGTGCCAGCTCCGGGGACAGCCAAGAGACCCAGTACTTC.

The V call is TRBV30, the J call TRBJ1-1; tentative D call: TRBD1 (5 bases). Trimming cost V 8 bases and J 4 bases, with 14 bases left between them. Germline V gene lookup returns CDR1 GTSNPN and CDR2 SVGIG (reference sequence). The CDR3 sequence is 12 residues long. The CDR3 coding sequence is TGTGCCAGGGACTCTCCAACCACTGAAGCTTTCTTT. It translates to CARDSPTTEAFF. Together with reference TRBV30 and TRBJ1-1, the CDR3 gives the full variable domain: SQTIHQWPATLVQPVGSPLSLECTVEGTSNPNLYWYRQAAGRGLQLLFYSVGIGQISSEVPQNLSASRPQDRQFILSSKKLLLSDSGFYLCARDSPTTEAFFGQGTRLTVV.